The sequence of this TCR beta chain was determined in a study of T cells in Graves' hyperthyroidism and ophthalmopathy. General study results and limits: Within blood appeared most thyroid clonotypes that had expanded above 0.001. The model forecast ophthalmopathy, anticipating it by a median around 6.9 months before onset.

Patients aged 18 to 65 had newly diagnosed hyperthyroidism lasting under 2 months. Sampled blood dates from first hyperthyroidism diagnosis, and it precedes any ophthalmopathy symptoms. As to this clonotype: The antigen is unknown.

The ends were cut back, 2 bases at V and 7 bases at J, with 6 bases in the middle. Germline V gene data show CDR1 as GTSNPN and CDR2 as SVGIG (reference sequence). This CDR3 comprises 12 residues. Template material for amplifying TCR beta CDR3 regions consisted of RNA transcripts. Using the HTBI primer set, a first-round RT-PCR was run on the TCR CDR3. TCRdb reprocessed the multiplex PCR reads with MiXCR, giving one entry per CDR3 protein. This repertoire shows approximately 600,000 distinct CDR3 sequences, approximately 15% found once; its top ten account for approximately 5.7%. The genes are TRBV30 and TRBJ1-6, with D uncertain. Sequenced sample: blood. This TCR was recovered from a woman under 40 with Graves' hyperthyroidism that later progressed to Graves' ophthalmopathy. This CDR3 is CAWSSNNSPLHF. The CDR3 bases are TGTGCCTGGAGTTCTAACAATTCACCCCTCCACTTT.